This T cell receptor beta chain was sequenced during a study of blood T cells in healthy people across ages (dated by TCRdb to between 2014 and 2017). About the full investigation: In model experiments, roughly one uniquely barcoded TCR beta cDNA molecule per two T cells was captured by template switching. The study measured age-related changes in TCR beta repertoire diversity using deep sequencing normalized with unique cDNA molecular identifiers. The donors were split into four age groups: young (average roughly 15 years), middle-aged (39), aged (62) and long-lived (about 82). Donors of different ages were randomly distributed across sequencing lanes to avoid experimental bias. Two additional independent replicas of 1 million unique cDNA reads from the same blood draw were analyzed for two donors (one aged 18 to 30 and one aged 80 or older). Overall study results and their limits: Because donor CMV infection status was unknown, age-related changes in expanded clonotypes were potentially confounded. A strong correlation was found between observed TCR beta diversity and the percentage of naive T cells measured by flow cytometry. Since profiling was done on bulk unsorted PBMCs, naive and antigen-experienced compartments could not be conclusively compared. Compared with the aged group, the long-lived group had more naive CD4+ T cells, fewer expanded clones and increased TCR diversity, a pattern suggesting age selection. As age increased, observed TCR beta diversity per million T cells dropped in a roughly linear way, and a significant reduction was already evident by age roughly 36. Estimates of total diversity from one million sequenced T cells were regarded as lower bounds and underestimates.

Of note for this clonotype: Its antigen is unknown. The sample holds no much larger clone one base away, and base qualities are not on file.

Systemically healthy Caucasian individuals from Russia, some 40 in total and aged about 6 to 100 years, were included as donors. Each donor gave about 11 milliliters of peripheral blood, drawn into EDTA-treated Vacutainer tubes. Ficoll-Paque density-gradient centrifugation was used to isolate PBMCs, with at least 6 million per sample. Trizol reagent was used to extract total RNA from the PBMCs, yielding at least 5.5 micrograms per sample. For every donor, an aliquot of PBMCs went through flow cytometry to measure the percentages of naive CD45RAhigh/CD27high T cells. Counted from cysteine to phenylalanine, this CDR3 has 15 amino acids. Of all the DNA, just the CDR3 is kept, 45 bases in frame from base 1. Deletion took 0 bases off V and 6 bases off J, with a span of 13 bases between the germline ends. Library preparation used 5' RACE. Sequencing used an Illumina HiSeq 2500. A second PCR of about 6 to 11 cycles was performed with a sample-barcoded 5' primer and a J-beta primer mix. Each TCR beta cDNA molecule received a unique molecular identifier from a template-switch 5' adaptor carrying 12 random nucleotides. Each sample yielded at least 2.5 million CDR3-containing paired-end reads. All of the RNA was converted into first-strand cDNA using the Mint cDNA synthesis kit, with a TRBC-specific oligonucleotide serving as the primer. After uracil-DNA glycosylase treatment, a first 18-cycle PCR used universal primers M1SS and BC2_uni_R on all cDNA. In the source study's methods: Each sample was normalized by randomly selecting 1 million high-quality reads, each carrying a distinct molecular identifier. Reads sharing molecular identifiers were discarded rather than binned into consensus sequences. MiTCR, set to a Q25 quality threshold and the strictest error-elimination algorithm, was used for CDR3 identification, clonotype clustering and error correction. A nonparametric unseen species model using Euler transformation provided a lower-bound estimate of total TCR beta diversity. The public reads were run again by TCRdb, first through fastp at Q25 and then through MiXCR, and only productive beta chains were kept. Here each entry gathers all rows of one CDR3 protein and keeps the most common genes and DNA. TCRdb's processing, not the authors', yielded these V and J calls. Across this sample there are under 2,000,000 distinct CDR3 sequences, with around half seen only once. The top ten constitute over 2% of the sample.

This TCR was recovered from a woman aged 40 to 50 in good health. Rearrangement joined TRBV12-3 or TRBV12-4 to TRBJ2-3; confidence is insufficient to name the D gene. Sequencing was performed on blood. The CDR3 protein is CASSLAPLLVDTQYF. The sequence in DNA is TGTGCCAGCAGTTTAGCGCCGCTTCTGGTCGATACGCAGTATTTT.